This T cell receptor (beta chain) was obtained from a study of vaccination and CD4 T cells after COVID-19. Study information: Convalescent patients gave post-COVID blood a median approximately 94 days post-diagnosis, range 35 to 161. The peptides that stimulated the cells were overlapping spike peptides from SARS-CoV-2, HCoV-NL63, HCoV-OC43 and HCoV-229E. Study results and caveats: In convalescent patients, a median about 88% of post-vaccine SARS-CoV-2-reactive clones appeared only after vaccination.

Remarks on this clonotype: No antigen is known for it.

The Oncomine TCR Beta short-read assay was what sequenced the DNA obtained from cultured CD4+ T cells. In TCRdb, the PCR reads were re-called with MiXCR into one record per CDR3 protein. The table lists several thousand distinct CDR3 sequences, about a fifth of them singletons. Germline CDR1 and CDR2: MNHEY and SMNVEV (reference sequence). V shed 2 bases, J shed 6 bases, and the junction held 6 bases outside the gene matches. The CDR3 runs 15 residues. The treatment: roughly 10-day PBMC culture with coronavirus spike peptide pools or control peptides (ViraFEST assay). The specimen was CD4+ T cells from blood, cultured in vitro, collected after SARS-CoV-2 vaccination. V is TRBV27 and J is TRBJ1-2, with 10 bases aligning to TRBD1. The TCR was taken from a human donor who had recovered from COVID-19. CDR3 coding DNA: TGTGCCAGCAGTTTACTGACAGGGGGCGAGCATGGCTACACCTTC. Amino acid sequence: CASSLLTGGEHGYTF.